These 32 T cell receptor beta chains came from one sample sequenced in a study of blood T cell repertoires in COVID-19. The data were produced by immunoSEQ multiplex PCR, yet TCRdb's version contains in-frame clones alone and is incomplete. The sample shows over 45,000 clones, 90% of them seen only once. The specimen was peripheral blood. Receptors were obtained from a man aged 45-65 years with acute or convalescent COVID-19.

The V and J genes are TRBV7-2 and TRBJ2-1; maybe TRBD2 (6 bases). CDR1 is SGHTA and CDR2 is FQGNSA in the germline V gene. The CDR3 covers 14 residues. V was cut by 0 bases and J by 5 bases, with 8 bases left in between. The CDR3 nucleotides read TGTGCCAGCAGCTTAGCGCTAGCGAACAATGAGCAGTTCTTC. Its translation: CASSLALANNEQFF.

The chain combines TRBV7-8 with TRBJ2-7, with D hard to call. V gave up 4 bases and J gave up 0 bases, with 7 bases separating them. CDR1 SGHVS and CDR2 FQNEAQ come from the germline V gene. The CDR3 is 13 residues long. CDR3 nucleotide sequence: TGTGCCAGCAGCTGGAGTGGCTCCTACGAGCAGTACTTC. Protein product: CASSWSGSYEQYF. The complete variable domain, with remaining parts taken from reference TRBV7-8 and TRBJ2-7, reads GAGVSQSPRYKVAKRGQDVALRCDPISGHVSLFWYQQALGQGPEFLTYFQNEAQLDKSGLPSDRFFAERPEGSVSTLKIQRTQQEDSAVYLCASSWSGSYEQYFGPGTRLTVT.

CDR3 nucleotide sequence: TGTGCCAGCAGTTACTCCCCCTACACTGAAGCTTTCTTT. Its translation is CASSYSPYTEAFF. The chain carries TRBV6-5 and TRBJ1-1; D gene ambiguous. The germline V and J ends were trimmed by 0 bases and 3 bases, with 5 bases remaining between them. From germline, CDR1 is MNHEY and CDR2 SVGAGI. This CDR3 comprises 13 residues.

This clone occurred once. The genes are TRBV5-4 and TRBJ1-2; 9 bases match TRBD1. The V segment lost 3 bases and the J segment 4 bases; nucleotides outside the gene matches: 13. Looked up from germline, CDR1 is SGHNT and CDR2 is YYREEE (reference sequence). The length of the CDR3 is 17 residues. CDR3 sequence reads: CASSSPRDREIGYGYTF. The CDR3 region has the DNA TGTGCCAGCAGCTCTCCCCGGGACAGGGAGATAGGCTATGGCTACACCTTC.

The chain joins TRBV7-6 to TRBJ2-3; 8 bases agree with TRBD1. With 5 bases clipped from V and 2 bases from J, the junction kept 6 bases outside the gene matches. Germline assignment: CDR1 SGHVS and CDR2 FNYEAQ. The CDR3 covers 15 residues. The CDR3 reads CASSLLQGDTDTQYF. The CDR3 bases are TGTGCCAGCAGCCTATTACAGGGGGACACAGATACGCAGTATTTT. Based on the CDR3 plus reference TRBV7-6 and TRBJ2-3, the full variable domain is GAGVSQSPRYKVTKRGQDVALRCDPISGHVSLYWYRQALGQGPEFLTYFNYEAQQDKSGLPNDRFSAERPEGSISTLTIQRTEQRDSAMYRCASSLLQGDTDTQYFGPGTRLTVL.

On this clone: The same CDR3 can be traced to other DNA sequences in this sample. This chain connects TRBV7-2 to TRBJ2-1; TRBD1 might be the D (6 bases). Trimming cost V 3 bases and J 1 base, with 10 bases left between them. The CDR3 has 15 residues. The germline CDR1 and CDR2 sequences are SGHTA and FQGNSA. The CDR3 here is CASSFGQGSYNEQFF. In DNA, the CDR3 is TGTGCCAGCAGCTTTGGGCAGGGGTCCTACAATGAGCAGTTCTTC.

CDR3 nucleotide sequence: TGTGCCAGCAGTTACCCCCTAGGACTAGCGGGAGTTTTTTACAATGAGCAGTTCTTC. As protein: CASSYPLGLAGVFYNEQFF. The genes are TRBV6-2 or TRBV6-3 and TRBJ2-1, with 13 bases identical to TRBD2. J was trimmed by 4 bases and V by 2 bases; bases with no gene match: 11. This CDR3 region has 19 residues. The germline V gene encodes CDR1 MNHEY and CDR2 SVGEGT.

The J gene is TRBJ1-6, the V gene TRBV15; D gene uncertain. Germline assignment: CDR1 LNHNV and CDR2 YYDKDF (reference sequence). V gave up 0 bases and J gave up 4 bases, with 13 bases separating them. The CDR3 has 17 residues. The chain's CDR3 is CATSRERNLEYNSPLHF. In DNA form, the CDR3 reads TGTGCCACCAGCAGAGAACGCAACCTCGAGTATAATTCACCCCTCCACTTT.

A single count supports this clone. The chain recombines TRBV27 with TRBJ1-2, with TRBD1 matching over 7 bases. This CDR3 spans 17 amino acids. Trimming took 0 bases from V and 4 from J; bases not matched to a gene: 11. The germline V gene has CDR1 MNHEY and CDR2 SMNVEV (reference sequence). The CDR3 coding sequence is TGTGCCAGCAGTTTATCGGCCGGTTCCAGGGGGGCCTATGGCTACACCTTC. It codes for CASSLSAGSRGAYGYTF.

The chain is built from TRBV15 and TRBJ2-3, with 12 bases identical to TRBD2. Looked up from germline, CDR1 is LNHNV and CDR2 is YYDKDF (reference sequence). The CDR3 has 14 amino acids. The V and J ends lost 9 bases and 4 bases, in that order; junction bases with no gene match: 5. CDR3 region: CATLAGGGADTQYF. The CDR3 DNA sequence: TGTGCCACTCTAGCGGGAGGGGGGGCAGATACGCAGTATTTT.

The V and J genes are TRBV19 and TRBJ1-5, with D perhaps TRBD1 (6 bases). The CDR3 length is 13 residues. V lost 2 bases and J lost 8, with 10 bases in between. Germline loops: CDR1 LNHDA, CDR2 SQIVND (reference sequence). The CDR3 spells CASSITGMEPQHF. CDR3 coding DNA: TGTGCCAGTAGTATAACAGGGATGGAGCCCCAGCATTTT. Filled out from reference TRBV19 and TRBJ1-5, the complete variable domain reads DGGITQSPKYLFRKEGQNVTLSCEQNLNHDAMYWYRQDPGQGLRLIYYSQIVNDFQKGDIAEGYSVSREKKESFPLTVTSAQKNPTAFYLCASSITGMEPQHFGDGTRLSIL.

The chain uses TRBV30 and TRBJ1-3; D gene unclear. V was clipped by 0 bases and J by 0 bases, with 9 bases between them. This CDR3 has 15 residues. Germline V CDR1 and CDR2: GTSNPN, SVGIG (reference sequence). The CDR3 coding sequence is TGTGCCTGGAGTGTAGCGCGGGGCTCTGGAAACACCATATATTTT. Translating it yields CAWSVARGSGNTIYF. The whole variable domain, remainder taken from reference TRBV30 and TRBJ1-3, is SQTIHQWPATLVQPVGSPLSLECTVEGTSNPNLYWYRQAAGRGLQLLFYSVGIGQISSEVPQNLSASRPQDRQFILSSKKLLLSDSGFYLCAWSVARGSGNTIYFGEGSWLTVV.

This clone was recorded once. The chain is built from TRBV18 and TRBJ1-6; 9 bases are shared with TRBD1. Germline lookup yields CDR1 KGHSH and CDR2 LQKENI. CDR3 length: 14 residues. J gave up 9 bases and V 5 bases, and 5 bases lay outside the gene matches. CDR3: CASSAGQGGSPLHF. In nucleotides, the CDR3 is TGTGCCAGCTCAGCGGGACAGGGTGGTTCACCCCTCCACTTT.

The rearrangement links TRBV21-1 to TRBJ2-5; the D call TRBD2 from the table was never checked on the DNA. TRBV21-1 is tagged as a pseudogene. The CDR3 length is 14 residues. CDR3 protein: CASSKLGEGQTQYF. In DNA form, the CDR3 reads TGTGCCAGCAGCAAACTCGGGGAAGGGCAGACCCAGTACTTC.

The rearrangement uses TRBV6-6 and TRBJ1-1; perhaps TRBD1 as D (6 bases). The CDR3 consists of 18 residues. Looked up from germline, CDR1 is MNHNY and CDR2 is SVGAGI (reference sequence). V lost 5 bases and J 1 base, leaving 23 bases between the germline ends. The DNA for the CDR3 is TGTGCCAGCAGTCAGGGTATTACAGGGAAGTCACGGAACACTGAAGCTTTCTTT. This encodes CASSQGITGKSRNTEAFF.

This sequence joins TRBV6-2 or TRBV6-3 and TRBJ1-3; D is ambiguous. The CDR3 is 15 amino acids. Trimming cost V 4 bases and J 2 bases, with 12 bases left between them. Looked up from germline, CDR1 is MNHEY and CDR2 is SVGEGT. The DNA of the CDR3 is TGTGCCAGCAGTTTCTCGGACGGGACTGGAAACACCATATATTTT. Translated: CASSFSDGTGNTIYF.

The chain combines TRBV28 with TRBJ2-2, with TRBD1 identical over 9 bases. CDR1 is MDHEN, CDR2 SYDVKM, per germline. The CDR3 length is 15 residues. The V and J ends lost 8 bases and 2 bases, in that order; junction bases with no gene match: 6. CDR3 protein: CASFGDRANTGELFF. The CDR3 nucleotides read TGTGCCAGCTTCGGGGACAGGGCTAACACCGGGGAGCTGTTTTTT.

The J gene is TRBJ2-7, the V gene TRBV11-2; the match to TRBD2 covers 14 bases. The CDR3 contains 16 residues. V was clipped by 3 bases and J by 4 bases; unmatched bases: 5. Germline assignment: CDR1 SGHAT and CDR2 FQNNGV. CDR3 sequence (DNA): TGTGCCAGCAGCTTGCGGGGGACTAGCGGGGGTTACGAGCAGTACTTC. Translating it yields CASSLRGTSGGYEQYF.

In its sample, this clone was seen once. This chain's CDR3 is CASVRGSYGYTF. The CDR3 DNA is TGTGCCAGCGTAAGGGGGAGCTATGGCTACACCTTC. The chain uses TRBV11-2 and TRBJ1-2, with TRBD1 as a possible D gene (6 bases). This CDR3 contains 12 residues. Trimming took off 8 bases at V and 4 bases at J, with 11 bases between the two ends. Germline assignment: CDR1 SGHAT and CDR2 FQNNGV.

The chain joins TRBV6-5 to TRBJ2-6; tentatively, D is TRBD1 (6 bases). V lost 4 bases and J 4 bases, leaving 11 bases between the germline ends. CDR1 is MNHEY, CDR2 SVGAGI, per germline. The CDR3 has 15 amino acids. Written as DNA, the CDR3 is TGTGCCAGCAGTTTCAGGGGCCTGGGGGCCAACGTCCTGACTTTC. Its translation: CASSFRGLGANVLTF.

CDR3 loop: CASSQVDRGYNEQFF. CDR3 sequence (DNA): TGTGCCAGCAGCCAAGTGGACAGGGGGTACAATGAGCAGTTCTTC. This chain connects TRBV3-1 (or the pseudogene TRBV3-2) to TRBJ2-1; 10 bases align to TRBD1. The trim removed 1 base at V and 4 bases at J, leaving 1 base unmatched. This CDR3 comprises 15 residues. Germline-derived CDR1 and CDR2 are LGHDT and YNNKEL (reference sequence).

The V gene is TRBV29-1, the J gene TRBJ2-2; TRBD2 aligns across 13 bases. Germline V CDR1 and CDR2: SQVTM, ANQGSEA. The trim removed 4 bases at V and 3 bases at J, leaving 5 bases unmatched. The CDR3 totals 16 residues. CDR3 bases: TGCAGCGTTGCCACTAGCGGGAGGGAATACACCGGGGAGCTGTTTTTT. Translated, it gives CSVATSGREYTGELFF.

This sequence joins TRBV19 and TRBJ1-2; D unclear. The CDR3 extends over 14 amino acids. Trimming shortened V by 4 bases and J by 4 bases, and 13 bases separated the two germline ends. Germline V lookup: CDR1 LNHDA, CDR2 SQIVND (reference sequence). CDR3 sequence (DNA): TGTGCCAGTAGTACCCCCCGGGATGGCTATGGCTACACCTTC. Protein product: CASSTPRDGYGYTF.

The chain recombines TRBV5-1 with TRBJ2-7, with D possibly TRBD2 on 6 matching bases. Looked up from germline, CDR1 is SGHRS and CDR2 is YFSETQ. V was trimmed by 7 bases and J by 3 bases, leaving 14 bases between them. The CDR3 totals 13 residues. The CDR3 sequence: CASGRDSGYEQYF. The CDR3 bases are TGCGCCAGCGGGCGGGACTCCGGCTACGAGCAGTACTTC.

V is TRBV7-6 and J is TRBJ2-1; 11 bases map to TRBD2. The CDR3 totals 20 residues. Losses at the gene ends were 3 bases for V and 8 bases for J; bases not matched to a gene: 21. Germline-derived CDR1 and CDR2 are SGHVS and FNYEAQ. The CDR3 DNA reads TGTGCCAGCAGCTTTAGGGGCAATTCCCTTAGACTAGCGGGAAACGATGAGCAGTTCTTC. Translating gives CASSFRGNSLRLAGNDEQFF.

V gene TRBV6-5 combines with J gene TRBJ2-2, with D perhaps TRBD2 (5 bases). This CDR3 spans 15 amino acids. Trimming took 0 bases from V and 8 from J, leaving 13 bases between them. The germline V gene encodes CDR1 MNHEY and CDR2 SVGAGI. The CDR3 DNA reads TGTGCCAGCAGTTACTCGGGAGTCGGGTTGGGGGAGCTGTTTTTT. Its translation is CASSYSGVGLGELFF.

This clone is a singleton in its sample. V gene TRBV24-1 combines with J gene TRBJ1-1, with D possibly TRBD1 on 6 matching bases. Germline CDR1 is KGHDR and CDR2 is SFDVKD. Deletions cut 6 bases from V and 12 bases from J, with 28 bases between. The CDR3 consists of 16 residues. The CDR3 coding sequence is TGTGCCACCAGTTACGGACCTCCCAGGGGCGCCGGGGGGTCTTTCTTT. Amino acids: CATSYGPPRGAGGSFF.

The J gene is TRBJ1-5, the V gene TRBV15; 8 bases are shared with TRBD1. Germline V gene data show CDR1 as LNHNV and CDR2 as YYDKDF (reference sequence). The trim removed 6 bases at V and 6 bases at J, leaving 13 bases unmatched. This CDR3 has 16 amino acids. The CDR3 DNA is TGTGCCACCAGAAAATCCGGGACAGGAATCGGTCAGCCCCAGCATTTT. Encoded protein: CATRKSGTGIGQPQHF.

The chain carries TRBV5-1 and TRBJ1-5; D unresolved. Per germline, CDR1 SGHRS and CDR2 YFSETQ. The ends were cut back, 4 bases at V and 0 bases at J, with 11 bases in the middle. The CDR3 contains 15 residues. This CDR3 reads CASSPEGHSNQPQHF. For the CDR3, the DNA is TGCGCCAGCAGCCCGGAGGGCCATAGCAATCAGCCCCAGCATTTT.

V and J are TRBV9 and TRBJ2-7, with TRBD1 identical over 10 bases. With V trimmed by 4 bases and J by 4 bases, 8 bases remained unmatched. The CDR3 sequence is 15 residues long. The germline gives CDR1 SGDLS, CDR2 YYNGEE. In DNA, the CDR3 is TGTGCCAGCAGCCCCGACTGGGGACAGGGGTACGAGCAGTACTTC. The encoded protein is CASSPDWGQGYEQYF.

The chain couples TRBV30 to TRBJ1-4; unclear D gene. The CDR3 contains 16 residues. Germline V lookup: CDR1 GTSNPN, CDR2 SVGIG (reference sequence). V shed 0 bases and J shed 5 bases, with 16 bases lying between them. The CDR3 nucleotides read TGTGCCTGGAGTGTAACTGGTGTAGCGGGGAATGAAAAACTGTTTTTT. It codes for CAWSVTGVAGNEKLFF. Variable domain in full (rest from reference TRBV30 and TRBJ1-4): SQTIHQWPATLVQPVGSPLSLECTVEGTSNPNLYWYRQAAGRGLQLLFYSVGIGQISSEVPQNLSASRPQDRQFILSSKKLLLSDSGFYLCAWSVTGVAGNEKLFFGSGTQLSVL.

J is TRBJ2-7 and V is TRBV15, with 10 bases identical to TRBD1. Trimming removed 5 bases from V and 2 bases from J; junction bases left unmatched: 6. The CDR3 extends over 15 amino acids. Germline-derived CDR1 and CDR2 are LNHNV and YYDKDF (reference sequence). The CDR3: CATSPRDRGTYEQYF. The DNA of the CDR3 is TGTGCCACCAGCCCCCGGGACAGGGGTACCTACGAGCAGTACTTC.